The T cell receptor (beta chain) described here comes from a study of T-cell memory formation after mild COVID-19. CDR1 MRHNA and CDR2 SNTAGT come from the germline V gene. V lost 4 bases, J lost 6 bases, and 13 bases lay in between. CDR3 length equals 14 residues. This clonotype was seen only a few times. TCRdb recomputed calls from the 5' RACE reads with MiXCR, one row per CDR3 protein. Of under 400,000 distinct CDR3 sequences in the sample, roughly 20% were seen once. This TCR was recovered from an adult woman who had mild COVID-19 (a few samples of this study predate the infection). Cell type and time point are not known. Sequences were obtained from PBMCs or a T cell subset sorted from them (not recorded which). The chain has TRBV6-4 and TRBJ2-1, with a possible D match to TRBD1 (5 bases). CDR3 residues: CASSGSHQGNEQFF. CDR3 DNA sequence: TGTGCCAGCAGTGGTAGTCATCAGGGCAATGAGCAGTTCTTC.